This T cell receptor beta chain was sequenced for a study of T-cell reconstitution after alpha-beta-depleted transplantation in children. This clonotype was found a few times. The authors prepared the TCRbeta library with unique molecular identifiers. TCRdb ran MiXCR on the PCR reads and lists one entry per CDR3 protein. The repertoire consists of more than 250,000 distinct CDR3 sequences, with over 8% occurring once and the leading ten covering 10%. The clonotype originates from a human donor who donated a stem cell graft to a child with SCID. The sequenced sample was PBMCs from the stem cell graft donor, obtained from the stem cell graft.

The CDR3 DNA follows: TGTGCCAGCAGCCAAGAGGACCTTAGAGATACGCAGTATTTT. Amino acids: CASSQEDLRDTQYF. This sequence joins TRBV3-1 and TRBJ2-3; D ambiguous. CDR3 length: 14 amino acids. Per the germline V gene, CDR1 is LGHDT and CDR2 is YNNKEL (reference sequence). Trimming removed 0 bases from V and 5 bases from J, with 9 bases in between.